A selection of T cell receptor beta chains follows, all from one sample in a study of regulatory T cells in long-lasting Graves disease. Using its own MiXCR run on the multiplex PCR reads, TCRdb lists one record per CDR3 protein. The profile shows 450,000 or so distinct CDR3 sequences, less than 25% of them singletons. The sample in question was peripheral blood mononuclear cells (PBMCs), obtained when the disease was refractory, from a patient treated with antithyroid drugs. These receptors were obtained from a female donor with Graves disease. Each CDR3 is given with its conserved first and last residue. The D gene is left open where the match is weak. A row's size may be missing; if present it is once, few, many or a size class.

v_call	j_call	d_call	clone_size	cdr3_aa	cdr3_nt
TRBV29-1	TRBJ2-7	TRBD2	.	CSVEGTGIAGEQYF	TGCAGCGTTGAAGGGACTGGGATAGCGGGGGAGCAGTACTTC
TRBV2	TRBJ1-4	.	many	CASRAGEDEKLFF	TGTGCCAGCAGGGCAGGGGAGGATGAAAAACTGTTTTTT
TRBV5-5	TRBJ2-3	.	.	CASSLWGLTDTQYF	TGTGCCAGCAGCTTATGGGGATTGACAGATACGCAGTATTTT
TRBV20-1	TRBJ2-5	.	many	CSVISSATQYF	TGCAGTGTCATTAGCAGTGCGACCCAGTACTTC
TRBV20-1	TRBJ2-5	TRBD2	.	CSAEGLAEETQYF	TGCAGTGCGGAGGGACTAGCTGAAGAGACCCAGTACTTC
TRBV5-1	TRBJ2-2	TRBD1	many	CASSLVRGRGTGELFF	TGCGCCAGCAGCTTGGTCAGGGGGCGAGGGACCGGGGAGCTGTTTTTT
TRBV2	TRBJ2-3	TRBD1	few	CASSTGGGSAQYF	TGTGCCAGCAGCACAGGGGGTGGTTCGGCGCAGTATTTT
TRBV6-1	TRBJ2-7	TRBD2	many	CASSDLTSGSRYEQYF	TGTGCCAGCAGTGATCTTACTAGCGGGAGTAGGTACGAGCAGTACTTC
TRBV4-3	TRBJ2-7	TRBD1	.	CASSQVRGPSSYEQYF	TGCGCCAGCAGCCAAGTCAGGGGGCCGAGCTCCTACGAGCAGTACTTC
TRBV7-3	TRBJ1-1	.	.	CASSRDPARSNTEAFF	TGTGCCAGCAGCCGGGACCCCGCCCGGAGTAACACTGAAGCTTTCTTT
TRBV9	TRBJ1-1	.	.	CASSDDSMNTEAFF	TGTGCCAGCAGCGATGACAGCATGAACACTGAAGCTTTCTTT
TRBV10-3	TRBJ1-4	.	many	CASRRQGTNEKLFF	TGTGCCTCCCGCCGGCAGGGCACTAATGAAAAACTGTTTTTT
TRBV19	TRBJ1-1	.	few	CASTPSRGRITEAFF	TGTGCCAGTACCCCTAGTCGGGGGCGCATCACTGAAGCTTTCTTT
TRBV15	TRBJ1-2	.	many	CATSRDWRTSDTF	TGTGCCACCAGCAGAGATTGGCGGACCAGCGATACCTTC
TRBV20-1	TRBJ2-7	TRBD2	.	CSATGTSGSPYEQYF	TGCAGTGCTACCGGGACTAGCGGGAGTCCATACGAGCAGTACTTC
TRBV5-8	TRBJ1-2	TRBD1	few	CASSFGTGYYGYTF	TGTGCCAGCAGCTTCGGGACAGGATACTATGGCTACACCTTC
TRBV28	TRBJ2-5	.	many	CASSSEQGPFETQYF	TGTGCCAGCAGCTCGGAACAGGGCCCTTTCGAGACCCAGTACTTC
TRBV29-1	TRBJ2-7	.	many	CSVELGLNSYEQYF	TGCAGCGTTGAGCTGGGGCTAAATTCCTACGAGCAGTACTTC
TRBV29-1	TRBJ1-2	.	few	CSVDEGVTTYGYTF	TGCAGCGTTGATGAGGGGGTAACAACCTATGGCTACACCTTC
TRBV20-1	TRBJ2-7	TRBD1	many	CSAPTTGASEQYF	TGCAGTGCCCCTACGACAGGGGCGTCCGAGCAGTACTTC
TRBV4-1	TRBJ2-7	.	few	CASSQNTGSYEQYF	TGCGCCAGCAGCCAGAACACTGGCTCCTACGAGCAGTACTTC
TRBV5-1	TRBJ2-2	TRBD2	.	CASSGLAGQIMTGELFF	TGCGCCAGCAGCGGACTAGCGGGACAAATAATGACCGGGGAGCTGTTTTTT
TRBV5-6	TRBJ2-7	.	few	CASSRKWGISYEQYF	TGTGCCAGCAGTCGAAAGTGGGGGATTTCCTACGAGCAGTACTTC
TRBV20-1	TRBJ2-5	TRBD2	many	CSAAPGLAQETQYF	TGCAGTGCAGCGCCGGGACTAGCACAAGAGACCCAGTACTTC
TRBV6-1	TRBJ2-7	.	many	CASSTLRSGARYEQYF	TGTGCCAGCAGCACCCTTCGTTCCGGGGCCCGCTACGAGCAGTACTTC
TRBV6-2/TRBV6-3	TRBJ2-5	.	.	CASSRPLRETQYF	TGTGCCAGCAGTCGCCCGTTGCGAGAGACCCAGTACTTC